These T cell receptor beta chains were read from a single sample in a study of cytomegalovirus exposure and HLA in healthy donors. Clones were sequenced by immunoSEQ multiplex PCR, and TCRdb holds only the in-frame ones, with some missing. The sample carries approximately 110,000 clones, around 73% recorded once. Sequencing used PBMCs. Source of these receptors: a man in his 60s in good health and CMV-seropositive. The CDR3 runs from the conserved cysteine through the conserved F or W. Each record gives: V gene, J gene, D gene, clone size, CDR3 protein, CDR3 DNA. A D gene is named only where the DNA matches it firmly. Only part of the rows carry a size: once, few, many, or a class if the clone is expanded.

v_call: TRBV30; j_call: TRBJ1-1; d_call: -; clone_size: -; cdr3_aa: CAWMGGLNLNTEAFF; cdr3_nt: TGTGCCTGGATGGGGGGACTGAACTTGAACACTGAAGCTTTCTTT
v_call: TRBV28; j_call: TRBJ1-2; d_call: TRBD1; clone_size: -; cdr3_aa: CASSSGTGTFYGYTF; cdr3_nt: TGTGCCAGCAGTTCGGGGACAGGGACTTTCTATGGCTACACCTTC
v_call: TRBV10-2; j_call: TRBJ2-5; d_call: TRBD2; clone_size: -; cdr3_aa: CASSEEAGGGETQYF; cdr3_nt: TGCGCCAGCAGTGAAGAAGCGGGGGGAGGGGAGACCCAGTACTTC
v_call: TRBV11-2; j_call: TRBJ1-1; d_call: TRBD1; clone_size: -; cdr3_aa: CASSFSGTGGTEAFF; cdr3_nt: TGTGCCAGCAGCTTCTCCGGGACAGGGGGCACTGAAGCTTTCTTT
v_call: TRBV7-9; j_call: TRBJ1-2; d_call: -; clone_size: once; cdr3_aa: CASSARVPNYGYTF; cdr3_nt: TGTGCCAGCAGCGCCAGGGTCCCTAACTATGGCTACACCTTC
v_call: TRBV5-6; j_call: TRBJ1-5; d_call: TRBD1; clone_size: -; cdr3_aa: CASSLSGGDQPQHF; cdr3_nt: TGTGCCAGCAGCCTCTCAGGGGGCGATCAGCCCCAGCATTTT
v_call: TRBV6-1; j_call: TRBJ2-2; d_call: -; clone_size: -; cdr3_aa: CASSVWLGELFF; cdr3_nt: TGTGCCAGCAGTGTTTGGCTCGGGGAGCTGTTTTTT
v_call: TRBV5-4; j_call: TRBJ2-1; d_call: -; clone_size: -; cdr3_aa: CASTRDLDLNEQFF; cdr3_nt: TGTGCCAGCACCAGGGACTTGGATCTCAATGAGCAGTTCTTC
v_call: TRBV6-1; j_call: TRBJ2-6; d_call: TRBD1; clone_size: -; cdr3_aa: CASSEYQGATGANVLTF; cdr3_nt: TGTGCCAGCAGTGAATACCAGGGGGCCACTGGGGCCAACGTCCTGACTTTC
v_call: TRBV30; j_call: TRBJ1-1; d_call: TRBD1; clone_size: -; cdr3_aa: CAWSVLGTVNTEAFF; cdr3_nt: TGTGCCTGGAGTGTTCTTGGGACAGTGAACACTGAAGCTTTCTTT
v_call: TRBV7-9; j_call: TRBJ1-1; d_call: -; clone_size: -; cdr3_aa: CASSLGGGGGKAFF; cdr3_nt: TGTGCCAGCAGCTTAGGGGGTGGGGGGGGGAAAGCTTTCTTT
v_call: TRBV27; j_call: TRBJ1-1; d_call: -; clone_size: -; cdr3_aa: CASSPRVLKDTEAFF; cdr3_nt: TGTGCCAGCAGTCCCCGGGTCCTTAAGGACACTGAAGCTTTCTTT
v_call: TRBV7-9; j_call: TRBJ1-5; d_call: -; clone_size: -; cdr3_aa: CSSSPGGGSQPQHF; cdr3_nt: TGTTCCAGCAGCCCGGGGGGGGGAAGTCAGCCCCAGCATTTT
v_call: TRBV7-9; j_call: TRBJ1-5; d_call: TRBD1; clone_size: -; cdr3_aa: CASSLMGQNQPQHF; cdr3_nt: TGTGCCAGCAGCTTAATGGGACAGAATCAGCCCCAGCATTTT
v_call: TRBV30; j_call: TRBJ1-2; d_call: -; clone_size: -; cdr3_aa: CAWRSQGYGGYTF; cdr3_nt: TGTGCCTGGAGGTCACAGGGATATGGTGGCTACACCTTC
v_call: TRBV28; j_call: TRBJ2-3; d_call: TRBD2; clone_size: -; cdr3_aa: CASSPFAGGGTDTQYF; cdr3_nt: TGTGCCAGCAGTCCCTTCGCGGGGGGCGGCACAGATACGCAGTATTTT
v_call: TRBV9; j_call: TRBJ1-1; d_call: -; clone_size: -; cdr3_aa: CASSVTQDSGTEAFF; cdr3_nt: TGTGCCAGCAGCGTAACTCAGGACTCGGGGACTGAAGCTTTCTTT
v_call: TRBV5-1; j_call: TRBJ1-4; d_call: -; clone_size: -; cdr3_aa: CASSLAGVGEKLFF; cdr3_nt: TGCGCCAGCAGCTTGGCGGGGGTCGGTGAAAAACTGTTTTTT
v_call: TRBV29-1; j_call: TRBJ2-7; d_call: TRBD1; clone_size: -; cdr3_aa: CSVEDGDSSSYEQYF; cdr3_nt: TGCAGCGTTGAAGATGGGGACAGTTCCTCCTACGAGCAGTACTTC
v_call: TRBV2; j_call: TRBJ2-1; d_call: TRBD1; clone_size: -; cdr3_aa: CASSAFLQGGEQFF; cdr3_nt: TGTGCCAGCAGTGCCTTTTTACAGGGGGGTGAGCAGTTCTTC
v_call: TRBV9; j_call: TRBJ2-3; d_call: -; clone_size: -; cdr3_aa: CASSVEGSTGTSTDTQYF; cdr3_nt: TGTGCCAGCAGCGTAGAGGGATCTACAGGGACGAGCACAGATACGCAGTATTTT
v_call: TRBV6-5; j_call: TRBJ2-1; d_call: TRBD2; clone_size: -; cdr3_aa: CASSSGATSGVDEQFF; cdr3_nt: TGTGCCAGCAGTTCTGGAGCGACTAGCGGGGTTGATGAGCAGTTCTTC
v_call: TRBV7-9; j_call: TRBJ2-5; d_call: -; clone_size: -; cdr3_aa: CASSRTGGQETQYF; cdr3_nt: TGTGCCAGCAGTCGAACCGGGGGACAAGAGACCCAGTACTTC
v_call: TRBV25-1; j_call: TRBJ1-6; d_call: TRBD1; clone_size: -; cdr3_aa: CASSIDRGHSPLHF; cdr3_nt: TGTGCCAGCAGTATCGACAGGGGGCACTCACCCCTCCACTTT
v_call: TRBV6-5; j_call: TRBJ2-6; d_call: -; clone_size: once; cdr3_aa: CASSYVGAGANVLTF; cdr3_nt: TGTGCCAGCAGTTACGTAGGGGCCGGGGCCAACGTCCTGACTTTC
v_call: TRBV25-1; j_call: TRBJ1-6; d_call: TRBD1; clone_size: -; cdr3_aa: CASSGQGRDSPLHF; cdr3_nt: TGTGCCAGCAGTGGACAGGGGAGGGATTCACCCCTCCACTTT
v_call: TRBV5-1; j_call: TRBJ2-7; d_call: -; clone_size: -; cdr3_aa: CASSFSRAGLDEQYF; cdr3_nt: TGCGCCAGCAGCTTCTCAAGGGCGGGACTCGACGAGCAGTACTTC
v_call: TRBV2; j_call: TRBJ2-7; d_call: -; clone_size: few; cdr3_aa: CASSWTMYEQYF; cdr3_nt: TGTGCCAGCAGTTGGACTATGTACGAGCAGTACTTC
v_call: TRBV5-6; j_call: TRBJ1-4; d_call: TRBD1; clone_size: -; cdr3_aa: CASSLQGAGEKLFF; cdr3_nt: TGTGCCAGCAGCTTACAGGGGGCTGGAGAAAAACTGTTTTTT
v_call: TRBV5-1; j_call: TRBJ2-5; d_call: -; clone_size: -; cdr3_aa: CASSRGLRWETQYF; cdr3_nt: TGCGCCAGCAGTAGGGGTCTAAGGTGGGAGACCCAGTACTTC
v_call: TRBV28; j_call: TRBJ1-5; d_call: TRBD1; clone_size: few; cdr3_aa: CASSDLPGQGSGNQPQHF; cdr3_nt: TGTGCCAGCAGTGACCTCCCGGGACAGGGATCGGGCAATCAGCCCCAGCATTTT
v_call: TRBV5-8; j_call: TRBJ2-7; d_call: TRBD1; clone_size: -; cdr3_aa: CASSLSGQGFQQYF; cdr3_nt: TGTGCCAGCAGCTTGTCGGGACAGGGCTTTCAGCAGTACTTC
v_call: TRBV6-1; j_call: TRBJ2-1; d_call: -; clone_size: -; cdr3_aa: CASSEYLHEQFF; cdr3_nt: TGTGCCAGCAGTGAATATTTACACGAGCAGTTCTTC
v_call: TRBV30; j_call: TRBJ2-2; d_call: -; clone_size: once; cdr3_aa: CAWSVNGGENTGELFF; cdr3_nt: TGTGCCTGGAGTGTAAATGGCGGGGAGAACACCGGGGAGCTGTTTTTT
v_call: TRBV19; j_call: TRBJ2-5; d_call: TRBD1; clone_size: -; cdr3_aa: CASNARQGETQYF; cdr3_nt: TGTGCCAGTAACGCCCGACAGGGGGAGACCCAGTACTTC
v_call: TRBV27; j_call: TRBJ1-5; d_call: TRBD1; clone_size: -; cdr3_aa: CASRTGGQPQHF; cdr3_nt: TGTGCCAGCAGAACAGGGGGTCAGCCCCAGCATTTT
v_call: TRBV2; j_call: TRBJ2-7; d_call: TRBD1; clone_size: -; cdr3_aa: CASSRDRPYEQYF; cdr3_nt: TGTGCCAGCAGTAGGGACAGGCCCTACGAGCAGTACTTC
v_call: TRBV10-2; j_call: TRBJ2-7; d_call: TRBD1; clone_size: -; cdr3_aa: CAGGQGIYEQYF; cdr3_nt: TGCGCAGGGGGCCAGGGTATTTACGAGCAGTACTTC
v_call: TRBV21-1; j_call: TRBJ1-2; d_call: -; clone_size: -; cdr3_aa: CASSIGDRANDYGYTF; cdr3_nt: TGTGCCAGCAGCATAGGGGACAGGGCAAATGACTATGGCTACACCTTC
v_call: TRBV29-1; j_call: TRBJ1-2; d_call: TRBD1; clone_size: -; cdr3_aa: CSVEAGGNYGYTF; cdr3_nt: TGCAGCGTTGAAGCAGGGGGGAACTATGGCTACACCTTC
v_call: TRBV9; j_call: TRBJ2-2; d_call: TRBD2; clone_size: -; cdr3_aa: CASSTGLAGLSTGELFF; cdr3_nt: TGTGCCAGCAGCACCGGACTAGCGGGGTTGTCCACCGGGGAGCTGTTTTTT
v_call: TRBV5-8; j_call: TRBJ2-1; d_call: -; clone_size: -; cdr3_aa: CASSRFSGNSYNEQFF; cdr3_nt: TGTGCCAGCAGCCGTTTTTCAGGGAATTCCTACAATGAGCAGTTCTTC
v_call: TRBV11-3; j_call: TRBJ2-1; d_call: -; clone_size: -; cdr3_aa: CASSSTYNEQFF; cdr3_nt: TGTGCCAGCAGCTCCACCTACAATGAGCAGTTCTTC
v_call: TRBV28; j_call: TRBJ1-1; d_call: TRBD1; clone_size: -; cdr3_aa: CASSLFPTGDTEAFF; cdr3_nt: TGTGCCAGCAGTTTGTTCCCTACAGGGGACACTGAAGCTTTCTTT
v_call: TRBV4-1; j_call: TRBJ2-3; d_call: TRBD1; clone_size: -; cdr3_aa: CASSQAGQGTDTQYF; cdr3_nt: TGCGCCAGCAGCCAAGCGGGACAGGGAACAGATACGCAGTATTTT